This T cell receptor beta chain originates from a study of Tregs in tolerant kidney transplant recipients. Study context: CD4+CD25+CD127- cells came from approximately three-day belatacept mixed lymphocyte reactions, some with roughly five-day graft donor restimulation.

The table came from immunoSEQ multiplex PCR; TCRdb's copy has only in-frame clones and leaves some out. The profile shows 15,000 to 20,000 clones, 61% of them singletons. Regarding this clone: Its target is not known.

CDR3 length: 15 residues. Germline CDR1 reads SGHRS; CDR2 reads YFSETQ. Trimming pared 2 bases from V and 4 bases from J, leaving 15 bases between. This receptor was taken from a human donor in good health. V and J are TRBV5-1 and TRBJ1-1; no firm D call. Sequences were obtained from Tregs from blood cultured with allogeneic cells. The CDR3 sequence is CASSLKLTGITEAFF. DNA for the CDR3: TGCGCCAGCAGCTTAAAATTGACCGGTATCACTGAAGCTTTCTTT.